Following are 13 T cell receptor beta chains from one sample sequenced in a study of blood T cells in healthy people across ages. A sample-barcoded 5' primer and a J-beta primer mix were used in a second PCR of about 7 to 12 cycles. TCRdb itself ran the 5' RACE reads through MiXCR, one entry per CDR3 protein. The sample yields about 800,000 distinct CDR3 sequences, more than 45% seen once. What was sequenced was blood. All receptors come from a man under 40 in good health.

The sample holds one count of this clonotype. The chain is built from TRBV9 and TRBJ1-1; tentative D call: TRBD1 (5 bases). Germline loops: CDR1 SGDLS, CDR2 YYNGEE. V was clipped by 5 bases and J by 3 bases, with 17 bases between them. The CDR3 spans 15 residues. As DNA, the CDR3 is TGTGCCAGCAGTGGGGGGAGGGGACGAGACACTGAAGCTTTCTTT. It specifies CASSGGRGRDTEAFF.

The sample holds a few counts of this clonotype. V usage is TRBV28 and J usage is TRBJ2-7; the D gene is possibly TRBD1 (6 bases). The J call could be wrong; TRBJ2-4 is a better fit for the DNA end. Germline assignment: CDR1 MDHEN and CDR2 SYDVKM. The CDR3 sequence is 15 residues long. CDR3 loop: CASSFSDRSENIQYF. In nucleotides, the CDR3 is TGTGCCAGCAGTTTCTCAGACAGGTCGGAAAACATTCAGTACTTC.

The chain has TRBV7-2 and TRBJ2-7, with TRBD1 as a possible D gene (5 bases). From germline, CDR1 is SGHTA and CDR2 FQGNSA. Trimming removed 5 bases at V and 3 bases at J, with 17 bases between. CDR3 size: 15 residues. CDR3 nucleotide sequence: TGTGCCAGCAGCCCTCTACGTGGGGCAAACTACGAGCAGTACTTC. It translates to CASSPLRGANYEQYF.

This chain uses TRBV18 with TRBJ1-6; D ambiguous. The V gene lost 3 bases and the J gene lost 8 bases, with 11 bases spanning the gap. The length of the CDR3 is 14 residues. Germline CDR1 is KGHSH and CDR2 is LQKENI. The CDR3 nucleotides are TGTGCCAGCTCACCCCCAGTGGCGTATTCACCCCTCCACTTT. Translated, it gives CASSPPVAYSPLHF.

The chain employs TRBV6-5 and TRBJ1-1; D is ambiguous. The CDR3 is made up of 14 amino acids. CDR1 and CDR2 (germline): MNHEY, SVGAGI. V lost 0 bases and J 1 base, leaving 6 bases between the germline ends. This CDR3 is CASSYSQSNTEAFF. CDR3 nucleotide sequence: TGTGCCAGCAGTTACTCGCAATCGAACACTGAAGCTTTCTTT.

This clonotype was seen only a few times. The chain combines TRBV20-1 with TRBJ2-1; weak D call: TRBD1 (5 bases). Trimming pared 2 bases from V and 10 bases from J, leaving 9 bases between. The germline gives CDR1 DFQATT, CDR2 SNEGSKA (reference sequence). The CDR3 totals 11 residues. CDR3 sequence: CSARRGAEQFF. The CDR3 region has the DNA TGCAGTGCTAGAAGGGGCGCGGAGCAGTTCTTC.

The genes are TRBV4-2 and TRBJ2-3; 8 positions match TRBD2. Germline V lookup: CDR1 LGHNA, CDR2 YNFKEQ. The CDR3 consists of 16 residues. The junction had 7 bases not matched to a gene; V was cut back by 4 bases and J by 1 base. CDR3 nucleotides: TGTGCCAGCAGCCCGGGAGGGGGTCGAGGCACAGATACGCAGTATTTT. Amino acids: CASSPGGGRGTDTQYF.

As DNA, the CDR3 is TGCAGTGCTAGAGATCCGAGTGCCGGGACAGGTCTATACGAGCAGTACTTC. This gives the protein CSARDPSAGTGLYEQYF. The rearrangement joins TRBV20-1 to TRBJ2-7, with 8 bases that match TRBD1. Germline V gene sequence: CDR1 DFQATT, CDR2 SNEGSKA (reference sequence). V shed 0 bases, J shed 4 bases, and the junction held 14 bases outside the gene matches. The CDR3 is 17 residues long.

The rearrangement links TRBV29-1 to TRBJ2-3; maybe TRBD2 (5 bases). This CDR3 has 12 amino acids. Trimming pared 6 bases from V and 10 bases from J, leaving 17 bases between. Germline lookup yields CDR1 SQVTM and CDR2 ANQGSEA. The CDR3 region is CSVQSFGDSQYF. CDR3 nucleotide sequence: TGCAGCGTCCAGTCGTTCGGGGATTCGCAGTATTTT.

This sequence joins TRBV20-1 and TRBJ2-7; perhaps TRBD2 as D (6 bases). Germline loops: CDR1 DFQATT, CDR2 SNEGSKA (reference sequence). CDR3 size: 14 residues. Trimming took 6 bases from V and 0 from J, leaving 15 bases between them. Here the CDR3 DNA reads TGCAGTGCCGACCGGGACTCCGACTCCTACGAGCAGTACTTC. Translation gives CSADRDSDSYEQYF.

The V gene is TRBV15, the J gene TRBJ2-4; D perhaps matches TRBD2 (5 bases). CDR3 size: 15 residues. Germline loops: CDR1 LNHNV, CDR2 YYDKDF (reference sequence). The V end was cut by 4 bases, the J end by 6 bases, with 16 bases between. CDR3 in amino acids: CATSIYSVEGNIQYF. In DNA form, the CDR3 reads TGTGCCACCAGCATTTACTCTGTCGAGGGAAACATTCAGTACTTC.

This clonotype has only a few counts. The gene calls are TRBV6-6 and TRBJ2-7, with D hard to call. Germline V gene data show CDR1 as MNHNY and CDR2 as SVGAGI (reference sequence). This CDR3 is built from 15 residues. V was pared by 0 bases and J by 3 bases, with 12 bases between. CDR3 region: CASSYSRDINYEQYF. CDR3 nucleotides: TGTGCCAGCAGTTACTCGCGAGATATCAACTACGAGCAGTACTTC.

The V and J genes are TRBV28 and TRBJ2-3; 10 bases line up with TRBD2. Germline CDR1 reads MDHEN; CDR2 reads SYDVKM. The CDR3 loop spans 18 amino acids. The junction had 19 bases not matched to a gene; V was cut back by 10 bases and J by 3 bases. The CDR3 region is CATGLAGVGGSRTDTQYF. The CDR3 DNA follows: TGTGCCACCGGGCTAGCGGGAGTTGGTGGGTCGAGGACAGATACGCAGTATTTT.